These T cell receptor beta chains were read from a single sample in a study of T cell responses to AZD1222 COVID-19 vaccine. Some clones are missing from TCRdb's copy, which holds only in-frame ones; the method was immunoSEQ multiplex PCR. Among over 110,000 clones listed, approximately 93% were seen once. Material: peripheral blood, obtained after recovery from COVID-19. The source of these receptors is an adult who had recovered from COVID-19. The CDR3 runs from the conserved cysteine through the conserved F or W. The order of the fields is CDR3 DNA, CDR3 protein, D gene, J gene, clone size, V gene. A D gene is named only where the DNA matches it firmly. Clone size appears in some rows only: once, few, many, or a class for an expanded clone.

cdr3_nt: TGTACCAGCCAAGGCACAGGCGCCTACGAGCAGTACTTC
cdr3_aa: CTSQGTGAYEQYF
d_call: .
j_call: TRBJ2-7
clone_size: .
v_call: TRBV2

cdr3_nt: TGTGCCAGCAGCTTAGGCCGGGAGGTTGGAAACATTCAGTACTTC
cdr3_aa: CASSLGREVGNIQYF
d_call: TRBD2
j_call: TRBJ2-4
clone_size: .
v_call: TRBV11-2

cdr3_nt: TGCGCCAGCCACGCGGGGCCGACCGGGACAGGGCTCGAGCAGTACTTC
cdr3_aa: CASHAGPTGTGLEQYF
d_call: TRBD1
j_call: TRBJ2-7
clone_size: .
v_call: TRBV5-1

cdr3_nt: TGTGCCAGCTCATGGGCGACCCAAGAGACCCAGTACTTC
cdr3_aa: CASSWATQETQYF
d_call: .
j_call: TRBJ2-5
clone_size: .
v_call: TRBV6-5

cdr3_nt: TGTGCCAGCAGTTTTAGGACCCTTGAAAAACTGTTTTTT
cdr3_aa: CASSFRTLEKLFF
d_call: .
j_call: TRBJ1-4
clone_size: once
v_call: TRBV27

cdr3_nt: TGTGCCTGGAGCATGACAGGGACCTACGAGCAGTACTTC
cdr3_aa: CAWSMTGTYEQYF
d_call: TRBD1
j_call: TRBJ2-7
clone_size: .
v_call: TRBV30

cdr3_nt: TGTGCCAGCAGTCTAGCGGGAGGTCAAGAGACCCAGTACTTC
cdr3_aa: CASSLAGGQETQYF
d_call: TRBD2
j_call: TRBJ2-5
clone_size: once
v_call: TRBV2

cdr3_nt: TGTGCCAGCAGCTTAGGGGACAGCAACTACGAGCAGTACTTC
cdr3_aa: CASSLGDSNYEQYF
d_call: TRBD1
j_call: TRBJ2-7
clone_size: .
v_call: TRBV7-8

cdr3_nt: TGTGCCAGCAGTGAGGACGGGACAGGGTTACGCTACGAGCAGTACTTC
cdr3_aa: CASSEDGTGLRYEQYF
d_call: TRBD1
j_call: TRBJ2-7
clone_size: .
v_call: TRBV6-1

cdr3_nt: TGTGCCAGCAGTTCGGTCGCCTACAATGAGCAGTTCTTC
cdr3_aa: CASSSVAYNEQFF
d_call: .
j_call: TRBJ2-1
clone_size: once
v_call: TRBV28

cdr3_nt: TGTGCCAGCAGTTTAGCGGGAAACTACAATGAGCAGTTCTTC
cdr3_aa: CASSLAGNYNEQFF
d_call: .
j_call: TRBJ2-1
clone_size: .
v_call: TRBV28

cdr3_nt: TGTGCCAGCAGGTACACCTCCTCACCCCTCCACTTT
cdr3_aa: CASRYTSSPLHF
d_call: .
j_call: TRBJ1-6
clone_size: .
v_call: TRBV2

cdr3_nt: TGTGCCACCAGCAGAGGAACGGTGCCCTACGAGCAGTACTTC
cdr3_aa: CATSRGTVPYEQYF
d_call: .
j_call: TRBJ2-7
clone_size: once
v_call: TRBV15

cdr3_nt: TGTGCCAGCAGCTTAGTAGCTAGCGGGAGGGACAAGCAGTACTTC
cdr3_aa: CASSLVASGRDKQYF
d_call: TRBD2
j_call: TRBJ2-7
clone_size: .
v_call: TRBV7-9

cdr3_nt: TGTGCCAGCCGGGCGGGAGGGGGCGAGACCCAGTACTTC
cdr3_aa: CASRAGGGETQYF
d_call: TRBD2
j_call: TRBJ2-5
clone_size: .
v_call: TRBV2

cdr3_nt: TGTGCCAGTAGTCGCGGGTCGGCCAAGAACACTGAAGCTTTCTTT
cdr3_aa: CASSRGSAKNTEAFF
d_call: .
j_call: TRBJ1-1
clone_size: .
v_call: TRBV19

cdr3_nt: TGTGCCAGCAGCCATACCCCCCATTTGGGAGAGACCCAGTACTTC
cdr3_aa: CASSHTPHLGETQYF
d_call: .
j_call: TRBJ2-5
clone_size: .
v_call: TRBV5-5

cdr3_nt: TGTGCCAGCAGCGCCCGACAGGGGGGCACTGAAGCTTTCTTT
cdr3_aa: CASSARQGGTEAFF
d_call: TRBD1
j_call: TRBJ1-1
clone_size: .
v_call: TRBV9

cdr3_nt: TGTGCCAGCTCACCATCCAGACTCGACGGTAGCAATCAGCCCCAGCATTTT
cdr3_aa: CASSPSRLDGSNQPQHF
d_call: .
j_call: TRBJ1-5
clone_size: .
v_call: TRBV18

cdr3_nt: TGCGCCAGCAGCCAAGATAGGGTCGTCCCGCCGAACACCGGGGAGCTGTTTTTT
cdr3_aa: CASSQDRVVPPNTGELFF
d_call: .
j_call: TRBJ2-2
clone_size: .
v_call: TRBV4-1

cdr3_nt: TGTGCCAGCTCCCCCGGGGCGGGAGTGGGAACAGATACGCAGTATTTT
cdr3_aa: CASSPGAGVGTDTQYF
d_call: TRBD2
j_call: TRBJ2-3
clone_size: once
v_call: TRBV3-1/TRBV3-2

cdr3_nt: TGTGCCAGTAGTCTGAGGGCGTTCGGTGTACCAGATACGCAGTATTTT
cdr3_aa: CASSLRAFGVPDTQYF
d_call: .
j_call: TRBJ2-3
clone_size: .
v_call: TRBV19

cdr3_nt: TGTGCCAGCAGTGAAGCCCCCCCAGGAGCGAATTCACCCCTCCACTTT
cdr3_aa: CASSEAPPGANSPLHF
d_call: .
j_call: TRBJ1-6
clone_size: few
v_call: TRBV6-1

cdr3_nt: TGTGCCAGCAGTTACGAAGGTGGAGGTTCTTTGGGCGAAAAACTGTTTTTT
cdr3_aa: CASSYEGGGSLGEKLFF
d_call: .
j_call: TRBJ1-4
clone_size: medium-sized
v_call: TRBV28

cdr3_nt: TGTGCCAGTAGTATATCTGGACAGGGAGGTAGCCCCTACGAGCAGTACTTC
cdr3_aa: CASSISGQGGSPYEQYF
d_call: TRBD1
j_call: TRBJ2-7
clone_size: .
v_call: TRBV19

cdr3_nt: TGTGCCATCAGGGGGAGTACCTCTGGAAACACCATATATTTT
cdr3_aa: CAIRGSTSGNTIYF
d_call: .
j_call: TRBJ1-3
clone_size: .
v_call: TRBV10-3

cdr3_nt: TGTGCCAGCTCACCAAGTCAGAATCAGCCCCAGCATTTT
cdr3_aa: CASSPSQNQPQHF
d_call: .
j_call: TRBJ1-5
clone_size: .
v_call: TRBV18

cdr3_nt: TGTGCCACCAGTGATTTTTCAGGGGATGGCTACACCTTC
cdr3_aa: CATSDFSGDGYTF
d_call: .
j_call: TRBJ1-2
clone_size: .
v_call: TRBV24-1

cdr3_nt: TGTGCCAGCAGGCCCGGACAGAACACCGGGGAGCTGTTTTTT
cdr3_aa: CASRPGQNTGELFF
d_call: .
j_call: TRBJ2-2
clone_size: once
v_call: TRBV28

cdr3_nt: TGTGCCAGCAGGAAGAGCGATCAGCCCCAGCATTTT
cdr3_aa: CASRKSDQPQHF
d_call: .
j_call: TRBJ1-5
clone_size: few
v_call: TRBV2

cdr3_nt: TGTGCCAGCAGTATCACCTACGAGCAGTACTTC
cdr3_aa: CASSITYEQYF
d_call: .
j_call: TRBJ2-7
clone_size: .
v_call: TRBV28

cdr3_nt: TGCGCCAGCAGCTTGGAGGCAGGGGCAGGAAACACCATATATTTT
cdr3_aa: CASSLEAGAGNTIYF
d_call: .
j_call: TRBJ1-3
clone_size: few
v_call: TRBV5-1

cdr3_nt: TGCGCCAGCAGCTACGGACCACCTGTGGACGAGCAGTACTTC
cdr3_aa: CASSYGPPVDEQYF
d_call: .
j_call: TRBJ2-7
clone_size: .
v_call: TRBV5-1

cdr3_nt: TGCGCCAGCAGCAAGAGCGGGAGCTATACCACAGATACGCAGTATTTT
cdr3_aa: CASSKSGSYTTDTQYF
d_call: TRBD2
j_call: TRBJ2-3
clone_size: .
v_call: TRBV5-1

cdr3_nt: TGTGCCAGCAGTGAGGGACTGGGGCCCTACGAGCAGTACTTC
cdr3_aa: CASSEGLGPYEQYF
d_call: .
j_call: TRBJ2-7
clone_size: .
v_call: TRBV2

cdr3_nt: TGTGCCAGCAGTGAAAGTTTGGGACCAGGAGCCTCCTACGAGCAGTACTTC
cdr3_aa: CASSESLGPGASYEQYF
d_call: .
j_call: TRBJ2-7
clone_size: .
v_call: TRBV25-1

cdr3_nt: TGCGCCAGCAGCCAGGGGACTAGCGTCTATGAGCAGTTCTTC
cdr3_aa: CASSQGTSVYEQFF
d_call: TRBD2
j_call: TRBJ2-1
clone_size: few
v_call: TRBV5-1

cdr3_nt: TGTGCCAGCAAGGGGTATTATTCTGGGGCCAACGTCCTGACTTTC
cdr3_aa: CASKGYYSGANVLTF
d_call: .
j_call: TRBJ2-6
clone_size: .
v_call: TRBV2

cdr3_nt: TGTGCCAGCAGTCGTGGGACAGTGAATTCACCCCTCCACTTT
cdr3_aa: CASSRGTVNSPLHF
d_call: TRBD1
j_call: TRBJ1-6
clone_size: .
v_call: TRBV28

cdr3_nt: TGTGCCAGCAGCACCGGGACGGCCTACACCGGGGAGCTGTTTTTT
cdr3_aa: CASSTGTAYTGELFF
d_call: .
j_call: TRBJ2-2
clone_size: .
v_call: TRBV11-2

cdr3_nt: TGTGCCAGCAGTACCATCCGTCGGGACGGAATAGTCCAAGAGACCCAGTACTTC
cdr3_aa: CASSTIRRDGIVQETQYF
d_call: .
j_call: TRBJ2-5
clone_size: .
v_call: TRBV7-9

cdr3_nt: TGTGCCAGCAGCCCGGATCACCGTTTC
cdr3_aa: CASSPDHRF
d_call: .
j_call: TRBJ2-4
clone_size: .
v_call: TRBV3-1/TRBV3-2

cdr3_nt: TGTGCCAGCAGCCAGCTAGCGGAACTCTACAATGAGCAGTTCTTC
cdr3_aa: CASSQLAELYNEQFF
d_call: TRBD2
j_call: TRBJ2-1
clone_size: .
v_call: TRBV6-2/TRBV6-3

cdr3_nt: TGTGCCAGCTCCGGGACAGGGGCCTACGAGCAGTACTTC
cdr3_aa: CASSGTGAYEQYF
d_call: TRBD1
j_call: TRBJ2-7
clone_size: .
v_call: TRBV27

cdr3_nt: TGTGCCAGCAGCTTAACGGGATCCCTGGGAGGAGGAGGACCGAACACCGGGGAGCTGTTTTTT
cdr3_aa: CASSLTGSLGGGGPNTGELFF
d_call: .
j_call: TRBJ2-2
clone_size: many
v_call: TRBV7-3

cdr3_nt: TGTGCCAGCAGTCGAAAGGGTAGGTCCTACGAGCAGTACTTC
cdr3_aa: CASSRKGRSYEQYF
d_call: .
j_call: TRBJ2-7
clone_size: .
v_call: TRBV27

cdr3_nt: TGCGCCAGCAGCTTGGCCCAGCCCGGCGGCTACACCTTC
cdr3_aa: CASSLAQPGGYTF
d_call: .
j_call: TRBJ1-2
clone_size: .
v_call: TRBV5-1

cdr3_nt: TGTGCCACCAGTGATTTTATCGGGGAGCTGTTTTTT
cdr3_aa: CATSDFIGELFF
d_call: .
j_call: TRBJ2-2
clone_size: few
v_call: TRBV24-1

cdr3_nt: TGTGCCAGCAGTTTAAATAGCGGGAGGGCTTACGAGCAGTACTTC
cdr3_aa: CASSLNSGRAYEQYF
d_call: TRBD2
j_call: TRBJ2-7
clone_size: .
v_call: TRBV28

cdr3_nt: TGTGCCAGCAGCTCCGGGACTAGCGGGTTGCTCCCAGATACGCAGTATTTT
cdr3_aa: CASSSGTSGLLPDTQYF
d_call: TRBD2
j_call: TRBJ2-3
clone_size: .
v_call: TRBV27

cdr3_nt: TGCGCCAGCAGCTTGTTGCCGGGGGCCTACGAGCAATACTTC
cdr3_aa: CASSLLPGAYEQYF
d_call: .
j_call: TRBJ2-7
clone_size: .
v_call: TRBV5-1

cdr3_nt: TGTGCCAGCAGTTTATCGGGGGGCCGAGAGGGCGAAGATAACTATGGCTACACCTTC
cdr3_aa: CASSLSGGREGEDNYGYTF
d_call: .
j_call: TRBJ1-2
clone_size: .
v_call: TRBV27

cdr3_nt: TGTGCCAGTAGTGGTAGATACACAGATACGCAGTATTTT
cdr3_aa: CASSGRYTDTQYF
d_call: .
j_call: TRBJ2-3
clone_size: .
v_call: TRBV19

cdr3_nt: TGTGCCAGCAGCGTTGGCGGAACCTACTCCTACAATGAGCAGTTCTTC
cdr3_aa: CASSVGGTYSYNEQFF
d_call: .
j_call: TRBJ2-1
clone_size: once
v_call: TRBV9

cdr3_nt: TGTGCCAGCAGCAAAGGTGGGCGCGGACTAGCGGGGGCTCAGGAGCAGTTCTTC
cdr3_aa: CASSKGGRGLAGAQEQFF
d_call: TRBD2
j_call: TRBJ2-1
clone_size: .
v_call: TRBV7-9